Sequencing of this TCR beta chain was carried out in a study of early stage breast cancer tumors (TCRdb year 2017). Background on the whole study: Of the roughly 15 invasive breast tumors, about 13 were found to be estrogen receptor-positive, progesterone receptor-positive and HER2-negative. The average read coverage per sample was around 10-fold. Across all samples, 2.5 million to 3 million templates representing under 1.3 million unique clonotypes were detected. Of the roughly 12 ER+/PR+/HER2- tumors, eight were classified as invasive ductal carcinomas and four as invasive lobular carcinomas.

The study profiled bulk TCR beta-chain repertoires in matched peripheral blood, tumor and adjacent normal breast tissue taken from about 15 patients with early-stage breast cancer. Before surgery, roughly 4.5-11 mL of whole blood was collected in EDTA tubes and processed within 2 hours. Peripheral blood mononuclear cells were isolated by Ficoll-Paque centrifugation in SepMate-50 tubes. PBMCs were cryopreserved in aliquots of about 2 to 4 million cells in roughly 90% FBS with roughly 10% DMSO and kept in liquid nitrogen. The Qiagen AllPrep DNA/RNA Mini kit was used to extract genomic DNA. General conclusions and limits of the study: Chain pairing and functional markers such as CD4, CD8 and FOXP3 were not captured by bulk genomic DNA sequencing of unsorted cells. About 2.5-fold higher T cell density and higher clonality were observed in tumors than in adjacent normal breast tissue. Because the cohort was small, analysis by tumor subtype was not possible. Enriched TCRB sequences shared across patients were mostly commonly generated sequences, unlikely to play an important role in the tumor microenvironment. Repertoires from blood and normal breast were more alike than repertoires from blood and tumor, and in about 85% of the 16 patients, comparing each tissue with blood separated tumor from normal.

Every sample was amplified as two independent genomic DNA replicates, using 0.4 to 0.5 ug for blood and 1.5 ug for tumor or normal breast. TCRB sequencing of genomic DNA was carried out with the ImmunoSeq Intro kit according to the manufacturer's instructions. The multiplex PCR ran for 30 to 35 cycles using proprietary primers and spike-in control sequences for absolute quantification. An 87-bp fragment spanning the CDR3 and flanking V and J genes was sequenced with single-end 150-bp reads. Seven samples, with two replicates for each sample, were multiplexed per lane of an Illumina MiSeq using version 3.0 chemistry. The source study handled its data this way. Raw data were processed with the vendor's proprietary pipeline, and both replicates were merged into a single result per sample. Productive rearrangements sharing the V-gene family, CDR3 amino acid sequence and J-gene segment were defined as clonotypes. Clonality was calculated as 1 minus the normalized Shannon entropy (Pielou evenness) of TCRB abundances. T cell density was estimated by dividing total templates by the number of input cells inferred from the DNA input amount. Recon, run with its default parameters, was used to estimate overall repertoire diversity and clonality. A clonotype counted as tumor-enriched if its abundance in tumor exceeded 0.1% and was at least 32-fold higher than its abundance in normal breast. TCRdb took this table from immuneACCESS and kept in-frame rearrangements with V and J called. Such tables lack part of the clones; where checked against another copy, unresolved V genes explain under half of the gap, and the rest is unexplained. V, J and clone size derive from that table, while D and trimming were established from the DNA sequence. This sample comprises around 60,000 clones, 60% to 85% of them detected only once. More than 3% of the sample goes to the ten largest clones.

In the case of this clone: No antigen is known for it. Base qualities were left out, and no much larger clone turns up one base away.

The source material was blood. The receptor's source is a person in their twenties or thirties with breast cancer.

The nucleotide sequence is TGTGCCAGCAGATATACAGGGTCAGATACGCAGTATTTT. The encoded protein is CASRYTGSDTQYF. Recombination joined TRBV13 with TRBJ2-3; possibly the D gene is TRBD1, per 6 matching bases. CDR1 PRHDT and CDR2 FYEKMQ are derived from the germline V gene (reference sequence). Inclusive of the bounding cysteine and phenylalanine, the CDR3 is 13 residues long. Only the CDR3 part of the read is kept: 39 bases, read in frame from the first base. V is reduced by 6 bases and J by 4 bases, leaving a spacing of 11 bases between them.